The rows below give T cell receptor beta chains drawn from one sample of a study of Tregs in tolerant kidney transplant recipients. Generated by immunoSEQ multiplex PCR, the TCRdb table keeps only in-frame clones and is missing some. In the table there are about 60,000 clones, over 85% of which are singletons. The material sequenced was CD8+ T cells from blood, taken before the transplant. Source of these receptors: a human donor who received a combined kidney and bone marrow transplant. Both conserved end residues are part of each CDR3. A D gene is named only where the DNA matches it firmly. The size field is filled for only some rows; it gives once, few, many or a size class.

NA | NA | TRBJ2-7 | TRBV19 | CASSIFPYYEQYF | TGTGCCAGTAGTATTTTTCCCTACTACGAGCAGTACTTC
TRBD1 | NA | TRBJ2-7 | TRBV29-1 | CSVGEADRPLIEQYF | TGCAGCGTTGGTGAGGCGGACAGGCCGCTCATTGAGCAGTACTTC
NA | NA | TRBJ2-7 | TRBV19 | CASSQVLASSYEQYF | TGTGCCAGTAGCCAAGTTCTAGCGAGCTCCTACGAGCAGTACTTC
TRBD2 | NA | TRBJ2-3 | TRBV7-9 | CASSLARRLAGGTDTQYF | TGTGCCAGCAGCTTAGCGCGGAGACTAGCGGGAGGCACAGATACGCAGTATTTT
NA | NA | TRBJ2-7 | TRBV7-3 | CASSLTGGEQYF | TGTGCCAGCAGCTTAACAGGGGGTGAGCAGTACTTC
NA | NA | TRBJ1-2 | TRBV9 | CASSVDVSGGLYGYTF | TGTGCCAGCAGCGTAGACGTCTCCGGGGGGCTGTACGGCTACACCTTC
NA | NA | TRBJ1-2 | TRBV2 | CASSRTTGPYGYTF | TGTGCCAGCAGTCGAACGACAGGTCCCTATGGCTACACCTTC
NA | once | TRBJ2-1 | TRBV13 | CASLGHPYNEQFF | TGTGCCAGCCTGGGCCACCCATACAATGAGCAGTTCTTC
NA | NA | TRBJ1-5 | TRBV6-5 | CASSYSGQVGQPQHF | TGTGCCAGCAGTTACTCGGGGCAGGTGGGTCAGCCCCAGCATTTT
TRBD1 | NA | TRBJ1-1 | TRBV15 | CATSRKTGANTEAFF | TGTGCCACCAGCAGAAAAACAGGGGCGAACACTGAAGCTTTCTTT
TRBD2 | NA | TRBJ2-1 | TRBV7-9 | CASSGGFTSGRHEQFF | TGTGCCAGCAGCGGAGGCTTCACTAGCGGGAGGCATGAGCAGTTCTTC
NA | NA | TRBJ2-7 | TRBV27 | CASSLLPPSASYEQYF | TGTGCCAGCAGTTTACTCCCCCCTAGCGCCAGCTACGAGCAGTACTTC
NA | NA | TRBJ2-7 | TRBV7-8 | CASSLGGVGYEQYF | TGTGCCAGCAGCTTAGGCGGGGTAGGGTACGAGCAGTACTTC
NA | NA | TRBJ1-6 | TRBV30 | CAWMEVGGTGSPLHF | TGTGCCTGGATGGAAGTAGGGGGAACGGGTTCACCCCTCCACTTT
NA | NA | TRBJ2-5 | TRBV28 | CASSKPPGNQETQYF | TGTGCCAGCAGTAAGCCGCCGGGGAACCAAGAGACCCAGTACTTC
NA | NA | TRBJ1-1 | TRBV27 | CASSAAGVNTEAFF | TGTGCCAGCAGTGCGGCAGGGGTAAACACTGAAGCTTTCTTT
TRBD1 | NA | TRBJ2-1 | TRBV27 | CASRPGQGLNEQFF | TGTGCCAGCAGACCGGGACAGGGGCTCAATGAGCAGTTCTTC
TRBD2 | NA | TRBJ2-7 | TRBV9 | CASSSPTSGSKHEQYF | TGTGCCAGCAGCTCGCCGACTAGCGGGAGCAAGCACGAGCAGTACTTC
TRBD1 | NA | TRBJ1-6 | TRBV9 | CASSVGDRTGYNSPLHF | TGTGCCAGCAGCGTAGGGGATCGGACAGGATATAATTCCCCCCTCCACTTT
NA | NA | TRBJ1-1 | TRBV27 | CASSQQGITEAFF | TGTGCCAGCAGTCAACAGGGAATCACTGAAGCTTTCTTT
NA | NA | TRBJ2-7 | TRBV7-9 | CASNTVNIYEQYF | TGTGCCAGCAATACAGTAAACATCTACGAGCAGTACTTC
NA | NA | TRBJ2-7 | TRBV7-9 | CASSLSAGVGEQYF | TGTGCCAGCAGCCTTTCTGCAGGGGTCGGCGAGCAGTACTTC
NA | NA | TRBJ1-1 | TRBV9 | CASSGTANTEAFF | TGTGCCAGCAGCGGGACAGCGAACACTGAAGCTTTCTTT
TRBD2 | NA | TRBJ2-1 | TRBV27 | CASSSGTRVNTYNEQFF | TGTGCCAGCAGCTCCGGGACTAGGGTAAATACCTACAATGAGCAGTTCTTC
NA | NA | TRBJ2-2 | TRBV29-1 | CSTIKGGTGELFF | TGCAGTACGATCAAAGGAGGGACCGGGGAGCTGTTTTTT
NA | NA | TRBJ1-5 | TRBV27 | CASRGGSNQPQHF | TGTGCCAGCAGGGGGGGGAGCAATCAGCCCCAGCATTTT
TRBD1 | once | TRBJ1-2 | TRBV7-9 | CASSPLGTAYGYTF | TGTGCCAGCAGCCCCCTCGGGACAGCTTATGGCTACACCTTC
TRBD2 | NA | TRBJ2-3 | TRBV19 | CASSTLGRGGPLDTQYF | TGTGCCAGTAGTACTTTGGGGCGGGGGGGGCCTCTAGATACGCAGTATTTT
NA | NA | TRBJ2-7 | TRBV9 | CASSSKPAEGGGSYEQYF | TGTGCCAGCAGCTCCAAACCGGCTGAGGGAGGAGGATCCTACGAGCAGTACTTC
TRBD2 | NA | TRBJ2-7 | TRBV5-1 | CASSPGLGPYEQYF | TGCGCCAGCAGCCCCGGACTAGGACCCTACGAGCAGTACTTC
NA | once | TRBJ1-2 | TRBV27 | CASSLSWGTGYTF | TGTGCCAGCAGTTTATCTTGGGGCACTGGCTACACCTTC